The source of this TCR beta chain is a study of cytotoxic CD8 clonotypes in ibrutinib-treated CLL. On the study more broadly: Patient counts were about a dozen relapsed/refractory, some 14 treatment-naive and 17 to 18 IGHV unmutated.

This table comes from immunoSEQ multiplex PCR, and its TCRdb copy is limited to in-frame clones, with some not included. The data show about 200,000 clones, with roughly 73% seen just once and about 10% held by the top ten. This CDR3 spans 15 amino acids. The germline CDR1 and CDR2 sequences are MNHNS and SASEGT. V was shortened by 6 bases and J by 2 bases, with 16 bases between the two germline ends. Study findings and constraints: Exceeding age-matched healthy donors, baseline clonality also tracked the counts of circulating CD8+ T cells.

A word on this clone: Its specificity is not known.

Sequenced here: PBMCs, sampled after 12 months of ibrutinib treatment. The clonotype was recovered from a human donor with chronic lymphocytic leukemia. The rearrangement joins TRBV6-1 to TRBJ1-2; D perhaps matches TRBD1 (6 bases). The CDR3 loop is CASSDLMGANYGYTF. CDR3 sequence (DNA): TGTGCCAGCAGCGACCTTATGGGGGCGAACTATGGCTACACCTTC.